The rows below give T cell receptor beta chains drawn from one sample of a study of cytomegalovirus exposure and HLA in healthy donors. Here immunoSEQ multiplex PCR was the method, and the copy in TCRdb shows in-frame clones only, minus some. The sample has 150,000 or so clones, roughly 74% seen once. Sequencing was carried out using PBMCs. Receptors were obtained from a man between 18 and 35 years old in good health and CMV-seropositive. The CDR3 runs from the conserved cysteine through the conserved F or W. Each record gives: V gene, clone size, J gene, D gene, CDR3 DNA, CDR3 protein. D genes are given only for firm matches. Clone size is shown for a subset of rows, as once, few, many or a class of expanded clone.

v_gene: TRBV6-1; abundance: NA; j_gene: TRBJ2-4; d_gene: NA; CDR3nt: TGTGCCAGCACTAAGGACTCGTTAATCGTCTTC; CDR3aa: CASTKDSLIVF
v_gene: TRBV13; abundance: NA; j_gene: TRBJ2-7; d_gene: NA; CDR3nt: TGTGCCAGCAGCTTATCGTCCGGAGGGCCGAAGTTAAAGTACGAGCAGTACTTC; CDR3aa: CASSLSSGGPKLKYEQYF
v_gene: TRBV10-3; abundance: NA; j_gene: TRBJ2-3; d_gene: NA; CDR3nt: TGTGCCATCAGTGCCGGAGGTACAGATACGCAGTATTTT; CDR3aa: CAISAGGTDTQYF
v_gene: TRBV29-1; abundance: few; j_gene: TRBJ2-5; d_gene: TRBD1; CDR3nt: TGCAGCGCCGGGACAGTTCAAGAGACCCAGTACTTC; CDR3aa: CSAGTVQETQYF
v_gene: TRBV27; abundance: NA; j_gene: TRBJ2-7; d_gene: TRBD1; CDR3nt: TGTGCCAGCAGTCCGGTGACAGGGACCTACGAGCAGTACTTC; CDR3aa: CASSPVTGTYEQYF
v_gene: TRBV27; abundance: NA; j_gene: TRBJ1-1; d_gene: NA; CDR3nt: TGTGCCAGCAGGGAACCTAGGGGGGGTAGAGCTTTCTTT; CDR3aa: CASREPRGGRAFF
v_gene: TRBV11-2; abundance: once; j_gene: TRBJ2-1; d_gene: TRBD1; CDR3nt: TGTGCCAGCGGGGATATTAACAGGGGGAATGAGCAGTTCTTC; CDR3aa: CASGDINRGNEQFF
v_gene: TRBV18; abundance: NA; j_gene: TRBJ2-7; d_gene: NA; CDR3nt: TGTGCCAGCTCCGAACGGAGGGGCCTCTACGAGCAGTACTTC; CDR3aa: CASSERRGLYEQYF
v_gene: TRBV9; abundance: NA; j_gene: TRBJ2-1; d_gene: NA; CDR3nt: TGTGCCAGCAGCGTAGCGGGAAGAGACAATGAGCAGTTCTTC; CDR3aa: CASSVAGRDNEQFF
v_gene: TRBV30; abundance: few; j_gene: TRBJ1-6; d_gene: NA; CDR3nt: TGTGCCTGGAGTGCCTTGGACACACATAATTCACCCCTCCACTTT; CDR3aa: CAWSALDTHNSPLHF
v_gene: TRBV10-3; abundance: NA; j_gene: TRBJ2-1; d_gene: NA; CDR3nt: TGTGCCATCAGTGAGTCGAGCCAGGCCTACAATGAGCAGTTCTTC; CDR3aa: CAISESSQAYNEQFF
v_gene: TRBV5-4; abundance: NA; j_gene: TRBJ2-7; d_gene: NA; CDR3nt: TGTGCCAGCAGCTTGGGGGAGGGGGGCGCGTACTTC; CDR3aa: CASSLGEGGAYF
v_gene: TRBV5-4; abundance: NA; j_gene: TRBJ2-3; d_gene: TRBD2; CDR3nt: TGTGCCAGCAGCCGGGACTACCGCACAGATACGCAGTATTTT; CDR3aa: CASSRDYRTDTQYF
v_gene: TRBV2; abundance: NA; j_gene: TRBJ1-5; d_gene: TRBD1; CDR3nt: TGTGCCAGCAGTGTAAGCGGACAGGGCAATCAGCCCCAGCATTTT; CDR3aa: CASSVSGQGNQPQHF
v_gene: TRBV9; abundance: NA; j_gene: TRBJ1-2; d_gene: NA; CDR3nt: TGTGCCAGCAGCCCACAGACAGGCCCCTATGGCTACACCTTC; CDR3aa: CASSPQTGPYGYTF
v_gene: TRBV25-1; abundance: NA; j_gene: TRBJ2-1; d_gene: TRBD2; CDR3nt: TGTGCCAGCAGTGAATGGGAGACTAGCTACTCCTACAATGAGCAGTTCTTC; CDR3aa: CASSEWETSYSYNEQFF
v_gene: TRBV5-1; abundance: NA; j_gene: TRBJ2-2; d_gene: NA; CDR3nt: TGCGCCAGCAGCTTGGCTAGCCGTGTAATATCCCCCGGGGAGCTGTTTTTT; CDR3aa: CASSLASRVISPGELFF
v_gene: TRBV7-9; abundance: NA; j_gene: TRBJ2-7; d_gene: TRBD2; CDR3nt: TGTGCCAGCAGCTCCGGGGGGTCCTACGAGCAGTACTTC; CDR3aa: CASSSGGSYEQYF
v_gene: TRBV4-1; abundance: once; j_gene: TRBJ2-1; d_gene: TRBD2; CDR3nt: TGCGCCAGCAGCCAAGATGAAGGGACTAGCAGCTACAATGAGCAGTTCTTC; CDR3aa: CASSQDEGTSSYNEQFF
v_gene: TRBV5-1; abundance: few; j_gene: TRBJ1-1; d_gene: NA; CDR3nt: TGCGCCAGCAGCTTGGTAGGGGATGACACTGAAGCTTTCTTT; CDR3aa: CASSLVGDDTEAFF
v_gene: TRBV18; abundance: few; j_gene: TRBJ2-5; d_gene: TRBD2; CDR3nt: TGTGCCAGCTCACCACCTACTAGCGGGCGCGTAGTTCCCCAGTACTTC; CDR3aa: CASSPPTSGRVVPQYF
v_gene: TRBV29-1; abundance: few; j_gene: TRBJ2-5; d_gene: TRBD1; CDR3nt: TGCAGCGTTGGGGACGGCAGGGGGGAGACCCAGTACTTC; CDR3aa: CSVGDGRGETQYF
v_gene: TRBV5-1; abundance: NA; j_gene: TRBJ2-7; d_gene: TRBD1; CDR3nt: TGCGCCAGCAGCTCCCAAACCGGGACAGTCTCCTACGAGCAGTACTTC; CDR3aa: CASSSQTGTVSYEQYF
v_gene: TRBV29-1; abundance: NA; j_gene: TRBJ2-7; d_gene: TRBD2; CDR3nt: TGCAGCGCCCGTCTCAGCGGGGTTGGATCCTACGAGCAGTACTTC; CDR3aa: CSARLSGVGSYEQYF
v_gene: TRBV19; abundance: once; j_gene: TRBJ2-3; d_gene: NA; CDR3nt: TGTGCCAGTAGTATGATCCAGGGGCGCAACACAGATACGCAGTATTTT; CDR3aa: CASSMIQGRNTDTQYF
v_gene: TRBV5-4; abundance: few; j_gene: TRBJ1-1; d_gene: NA; CDR3nt: TGTGCCAGCAGCTTGGGCCAGGCGGGCACTGAAGCTTTCTTT; CDR3aa: CASSLGQAGTEAFF
v_gene: TRBV19; abundance: NA; j_gene: TRBJ1-2; d_gene: NA; CDR3nt: TGTGCCAGTAGTGTCAGTTTCAACTATGGCTACACCTTC; CDR3aa: CASSVSFNYGYTF
v_gene: TRBV27; abundance: once; j_gene: TRBJ2-1; d_gene: TRBD2; CDR3nt: TGTGCCAGCAGTCTTAGACCGGGACTAGGATACAATGAGCAGTTCTTC; CDR3aa: CASSLRPGLGYNEQFF
v_gene: TRBV2; abundance: NA; j_gene: TRBJ1-5; d_gene: TRBD1; CDR3nt: TGTGCCAGCAAAGACAGGGGACCTTATAGCAATCAGCCCCAGCATTTT; CDR3aa: CASKDRGPYSNQPQHF
v_gene: TRBV19; abundance: NA; j_gene: TRBJ2-7; d_gene: TRBD2; CDR3nt: TGTGCCAGTAGTATCGGGACTAGCGGGCCCGGGGGGCAGTACTTC; CDR3aa: CASSIGTSGPGGQYF
v_gene: TRBV19; abundance: few; j_gene: TRBJ2-7; d_gene: TRBD2; CDR3nt: TGTGCCAGTAGCCTTTCGGGGGAGGGCACCTACGAGCAGTACTTC; CDR3aa: CASSLSGEGTYEQYF
v_gene: TRBV28; abundance: NA; j_gene: TRBJ1-1; d_gene: NA; CDR3nt: TGTGCCAGCCAGGGAGGGTTTAACACTGAAGCTTTCTTT; CDR3aa: CASQGGFNTEAFF
v_gene: TRBV9; abundance: NA; j_gene: TRBJ2-5; d_gene: TRBD2; CDR3nt: TGTGCCAGCAGCCCGGGACTAGCGACTATAGAGACCCAGTACTTC; CDR3aa: CASSPGLATIETQYF
v_gene: TRBV5-4; abundance: NA; j_gene: TRBJ2-7; d_gene: NA; CDR3nt: TGTGCCAGCAGCTTGTGGCCCCTCGGGGAGCAGTACTTC; CDR3aa: CASSLWPLGEQYF
v_gene: TRBV7-9; abundance: NA; j_gene: TRBJ2-2; d_gene: NA; CDR3nt: TGTGCCAGCAGCTCGACCGGGGAGCTGTTTTTT; CDR3aa: CASSSTGELFF
v_gene: TRBV19; abundance: NA; j_gene: TRBJ1-5; d_gene: NA; CDR3nt: TGTGCCAGTAGTTCAGGGATCAACTCAGGTTTCGTACAGCCCCAGCATTTT; CDR3aa: CASSSGINSGFVQPQHF
v_gene: TRBV9; abundance: NA; j_gene: TRBJ2-1; d_gene: NA; CDR3nt: TGTGCCAGCAGCGTAGGTCAGGGATCAGTTTATGAGCAGTTCTTC; CDR3aa: CASSVGQGSVYEQFF
v_gene: TRBV4-1; abundance: once; j_gene: TRBJ2-3; d_gene: TRBD2; CDR3nt: TGCGCCAGCAGCCAGATGCCCGGAACTAGCGTAGATACGCAGTATTTT; CDR3aa: CASSQMPGTSVDTQYF
v_gene: TRBV19; abundance: NA; j_gene: TRBJ2-1; d_gene: NA; CDR3nt: TGTGCCAGTAGTATGCGGCATGGCAGCTCCTACAATGAGCAGTTCTTC; CDR3aa: CASSMRHGSSYNEQFF
v_gene: TRBV14; abundance: NA; j_gene: TRBJ2-5; d_gene: NA; CDR3nt: TGTGCCAGCAGCCACTACCAAGAGACCCAGTACTTC; CDR3aa: CASSHYQETQYF
v_gene: TRBV20-1; abundance: NA; j_gene: TRBJ1-4; d_gene: TRBD1; CDR3nt: TGCAGTGCTAAGGGACAGAGGCTGTTTTTT; CDR3aa: CSAKGQRLFF
v_gene: TRBV7-9; abundance: NA; j_gene: TRBJ2-3; d_gene: TRBD2; CDR3nt: TGTGCCAGCAGCAAAACGGGACTAGCGGGAGTAGGGAGCACAGATACGCAGTATTTT; CDR3aa: CASSKTGLAGVGSTDTQYF
v_gene: TRBV30; abundance: NA; j_gene: TRBJ1-3; d_gene: TRBD1; CDR3nt: TGTGCCGGACGACAGGGGTTGGGAAACACCATATATTTT; CDR3aa: CAGRQGLGNTIYF
v_gene: TRBV5-1; abundance: once; j_gene: TRBJ2-1; d_gene: NA; CDR3nt: TGCGCCAGCAGCTTGGGGCGGGACGGGTACAATGAGCAGTTCTTC; CDR3aa: CASSLGRDGYNEQFF
v_gene: TRBV5-4; abundance: NA; j_gene: TRBJ2-7; d_gene: TRBD1; CDR3nt: TGTGCCAGCAGCTCAGGGACAGACTACGAGCAGTACTTC; CDR3aa: CASSSGTDYEQYF
v_gene: TRBV6-6; abundance: NA; j_gene: TRBJ2-7; d_gene: TRBD2; CDR3nt: TGTGCCAGCAGTTCTAAGACTAGCGGCGAGCAGTACTTC; CDR3aa: CASSSKTSGEQYF
v_gene: TRBV7-2; abundance: few; j_gene: TRBJ2-3; d_gene: TRBD2; CDR3nt: TGTGCCAGCAGCTTAGTAGGGACTAGCGGCACAGATACGCAGTATTTT; CDR3aa: CASSLVGTSGTDTQYF